A single sample is the source of the 6 T cell receptor beta chains below, sequenced in a study of T-cell memory formation after mild COVID-19. In TCRdb, the 5' RACE reads were re-called with MiXCR into one record per CDR3 protein. Of approximately 240,000 distinct CDR3 sequences listed, less than 20% were seen once; the top ten hold 3% to 4.5%. Source material: PBMCs or a T cell subset sorted from them (not recorded which). These receptor sequences come from a man between 18 and 29 years old who had mild COVID-19 (a few samples of this study predate the infection). Cell type and time point are not known.

The chain couples TRBV20-1 to TRBJ2-6, with 7 bases identical to TRBD2. Trimming at V came to 3 bases and at J to 0 bases, leaving 2 bases not matched to a gene. The CDR3 sequence is 15 residues long. Germline V gene sequence: CDR1 DFQATT, CDR2 SNEGSKA (reference sequence). CDR3 amino acids: CSASGGSSGANVLTF. The CDR3 nucleotides are TGCAGTGCTAGTGGCGGGAGCTCTGGGGCCAACGTCCTGACTTTC.

V is TRBV9 and J is TRBJ2-1; the D gene is possibly TRBD1 (5 bases). The CDR3 consists of 14 residues. Trimming took 3 bases from V and 9 from J, leaving 16 bases between them. Germline-derived CDR1 and CDR2 are SGDLS and YYNGEE. The chain's CDR3 is CASSEGAVSGEQFF. In nucleotides, the CDR3 is TGTGCCAGCAGCGAAGGGGCCGTCTCCGGTGAGCAGTTCTTC.

The chain joins TRBV7-3 to TRBJ2-1; TRBD1 is a possible D gene (6 bases). The germline gives CDR1 SGHTA, CDR2 FQGTGA. The CDR3 loop spans 15 amino acids. V shed 5 bases and J shed 2 bases, with 13 bases lying between them. CDR3 amino acids: CASSHGTNPYNEQFF. The CDR3 region has the DNA TGTGCCAGCAGCCACGGGACAAATCCCTACAATGAGCAGTTCTTC.

V and J are TRBV11-2 and TRBJ2-5; D might be TRBD2 (5 bases). The V gene's germline CDR1 is SGHAT and CDR2 FQNNGV. This CDR3 region has 12 residues. V lost 4 bases, J lost 9 bases, and 12 bases lay in between. The CDR3 loop reads CASSSRAGPQYF. In DNA form, the CDR3 reads TGTGCCAGCAGCTCCCGGGCGGGCCCCCAGTACTTC.

This clonotype was detected a few times. J is TRBJ2-5 and V is TRBV7-3, with D possibly being TRBD1 (6 bases). CDR1 is SGHTA and CDR2 is FQGTGA in the germline V gene. The CDR3 totals 13 residues. V was clipped by 3 bases and J by 9 bases, with 14 bases between them. CDR3 loop: CASSLGLQGSQYF. The CDR3 nucleotides are TGTGCCAGCAGCTTGGGTCTGCAGGGGTCCCAGTACTTC.

This clonotype was seen many times. This CDR3 is CSALSGGAGETQYF. DNA of the CDR3: TGCAGTGCTTTAAGCGGGGGGGCCGGTGAGACCCAGTACTTC. The chain links TRBV20-1 to TRBJ2-5; TRBD2 matches 10 bases. J gave up 5 bases and V 5 bases, and 8 bases lay outside the gene matches. Per germline, CDR1 DFQATT and CDR2 SNEGSKA (reference sequence). CDR3 length equals 14 residues.